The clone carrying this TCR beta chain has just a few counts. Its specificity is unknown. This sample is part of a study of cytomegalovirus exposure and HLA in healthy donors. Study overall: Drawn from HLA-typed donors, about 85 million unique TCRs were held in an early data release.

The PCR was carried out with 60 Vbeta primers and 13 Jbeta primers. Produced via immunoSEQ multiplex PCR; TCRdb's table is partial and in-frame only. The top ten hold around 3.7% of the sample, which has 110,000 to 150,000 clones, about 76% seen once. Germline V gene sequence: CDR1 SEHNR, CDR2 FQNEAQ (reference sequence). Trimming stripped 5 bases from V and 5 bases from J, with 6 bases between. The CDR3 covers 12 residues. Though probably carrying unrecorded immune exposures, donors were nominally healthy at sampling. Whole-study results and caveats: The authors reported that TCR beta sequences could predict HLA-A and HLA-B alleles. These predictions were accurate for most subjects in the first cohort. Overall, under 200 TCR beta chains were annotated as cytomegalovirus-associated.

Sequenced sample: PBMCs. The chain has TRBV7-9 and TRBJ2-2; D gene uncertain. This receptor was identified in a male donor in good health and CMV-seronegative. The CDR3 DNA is TGTGCCAGCAGCCTAATAACCGGGGAGCTGTTTTTT. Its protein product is CASSLITGELFF.